Below, 4 T cell receptor beta chains from the same sample are listed, as sequenced in a study of T cell responses to AZD1222 COVID-19 vaccine. TCRdb's table, derived via immunoSEQ multiplex PCR, lists solely in-frame clones and lacks some. The sample has 150,000 to 200,000 clones; around 88% are singletons. Sequencing was performed on peripheral blood, taken 28 days after the second AZD1222 dose. The source of these receptors is an adult who received the AZD1222 COVID-19 vaccine.

CDR3 DNA: TGCGCCAGCAGCCAAGGACAGGGTTTAAATCAGCCCCAGCATTTT. Amino acids: CASSQGQGLNQPQHF. The V and J genes are TRBV4-3 and TRBJ1-5; the match to TRBD1 covers 7 bases. CDR1 and CDR2 (germline): LGHNA, YSLEER. J lost 4 bases, V lost 1 base, and 4 bases had no gene match. CDR3 length: 15 residues.

V is TRBV2 and J is TRBJ1-4; 10 bases are a match to TRBD1. The CDR3 consists of 16 residues. Germline-derived CDR1 and CDR2 are SNHLY and FYNNEI. Unmatched junction bases numbered 10, after V lost 7 bases and J lost 5 bases. The CDR3 spells CASIGLRDRGNEKLFF. The DNA for the CDR3 is TGTGCCAGCATCGGGTTGCGGGACAGGGGAAATGAAAAACTGTTTTTT.

The chain has TRBV28 and TRBJ1-2; D is uncertain. The CDR3 length is 15 residues. Germline V lookup: CDR1 MDHEN, CDR2 SYDVKM. With 5 bases removed from V and 4 bases from J, the gap between germline ends came to 17 bases. The CDR3 is CASSPTSGRVYGYTF. For the CDR3, the DNA is TGTGCCAGCAGTCCGACGTCTGGACGGGTCTATGGCTACACCTTC.

The chain has TRBV3-1 (or the pseudogene TRBV3-2) and TRBJ2-2; D might be TRBD1 (6 bases). Germline V gene lookup returns CDR1 LGHDT and CDR2 YNNKEL (reference sequence). V shed 6 bases and J shed 5 bases, with 7 bases lying between them. CDR3 size: 12 residues. The CDR3 loop reads CASRTGTGELFF. The CDR3 coding sequence is TGTGCCAGCAGGACAGGTACCGGGGAGCTGTTTTTT.